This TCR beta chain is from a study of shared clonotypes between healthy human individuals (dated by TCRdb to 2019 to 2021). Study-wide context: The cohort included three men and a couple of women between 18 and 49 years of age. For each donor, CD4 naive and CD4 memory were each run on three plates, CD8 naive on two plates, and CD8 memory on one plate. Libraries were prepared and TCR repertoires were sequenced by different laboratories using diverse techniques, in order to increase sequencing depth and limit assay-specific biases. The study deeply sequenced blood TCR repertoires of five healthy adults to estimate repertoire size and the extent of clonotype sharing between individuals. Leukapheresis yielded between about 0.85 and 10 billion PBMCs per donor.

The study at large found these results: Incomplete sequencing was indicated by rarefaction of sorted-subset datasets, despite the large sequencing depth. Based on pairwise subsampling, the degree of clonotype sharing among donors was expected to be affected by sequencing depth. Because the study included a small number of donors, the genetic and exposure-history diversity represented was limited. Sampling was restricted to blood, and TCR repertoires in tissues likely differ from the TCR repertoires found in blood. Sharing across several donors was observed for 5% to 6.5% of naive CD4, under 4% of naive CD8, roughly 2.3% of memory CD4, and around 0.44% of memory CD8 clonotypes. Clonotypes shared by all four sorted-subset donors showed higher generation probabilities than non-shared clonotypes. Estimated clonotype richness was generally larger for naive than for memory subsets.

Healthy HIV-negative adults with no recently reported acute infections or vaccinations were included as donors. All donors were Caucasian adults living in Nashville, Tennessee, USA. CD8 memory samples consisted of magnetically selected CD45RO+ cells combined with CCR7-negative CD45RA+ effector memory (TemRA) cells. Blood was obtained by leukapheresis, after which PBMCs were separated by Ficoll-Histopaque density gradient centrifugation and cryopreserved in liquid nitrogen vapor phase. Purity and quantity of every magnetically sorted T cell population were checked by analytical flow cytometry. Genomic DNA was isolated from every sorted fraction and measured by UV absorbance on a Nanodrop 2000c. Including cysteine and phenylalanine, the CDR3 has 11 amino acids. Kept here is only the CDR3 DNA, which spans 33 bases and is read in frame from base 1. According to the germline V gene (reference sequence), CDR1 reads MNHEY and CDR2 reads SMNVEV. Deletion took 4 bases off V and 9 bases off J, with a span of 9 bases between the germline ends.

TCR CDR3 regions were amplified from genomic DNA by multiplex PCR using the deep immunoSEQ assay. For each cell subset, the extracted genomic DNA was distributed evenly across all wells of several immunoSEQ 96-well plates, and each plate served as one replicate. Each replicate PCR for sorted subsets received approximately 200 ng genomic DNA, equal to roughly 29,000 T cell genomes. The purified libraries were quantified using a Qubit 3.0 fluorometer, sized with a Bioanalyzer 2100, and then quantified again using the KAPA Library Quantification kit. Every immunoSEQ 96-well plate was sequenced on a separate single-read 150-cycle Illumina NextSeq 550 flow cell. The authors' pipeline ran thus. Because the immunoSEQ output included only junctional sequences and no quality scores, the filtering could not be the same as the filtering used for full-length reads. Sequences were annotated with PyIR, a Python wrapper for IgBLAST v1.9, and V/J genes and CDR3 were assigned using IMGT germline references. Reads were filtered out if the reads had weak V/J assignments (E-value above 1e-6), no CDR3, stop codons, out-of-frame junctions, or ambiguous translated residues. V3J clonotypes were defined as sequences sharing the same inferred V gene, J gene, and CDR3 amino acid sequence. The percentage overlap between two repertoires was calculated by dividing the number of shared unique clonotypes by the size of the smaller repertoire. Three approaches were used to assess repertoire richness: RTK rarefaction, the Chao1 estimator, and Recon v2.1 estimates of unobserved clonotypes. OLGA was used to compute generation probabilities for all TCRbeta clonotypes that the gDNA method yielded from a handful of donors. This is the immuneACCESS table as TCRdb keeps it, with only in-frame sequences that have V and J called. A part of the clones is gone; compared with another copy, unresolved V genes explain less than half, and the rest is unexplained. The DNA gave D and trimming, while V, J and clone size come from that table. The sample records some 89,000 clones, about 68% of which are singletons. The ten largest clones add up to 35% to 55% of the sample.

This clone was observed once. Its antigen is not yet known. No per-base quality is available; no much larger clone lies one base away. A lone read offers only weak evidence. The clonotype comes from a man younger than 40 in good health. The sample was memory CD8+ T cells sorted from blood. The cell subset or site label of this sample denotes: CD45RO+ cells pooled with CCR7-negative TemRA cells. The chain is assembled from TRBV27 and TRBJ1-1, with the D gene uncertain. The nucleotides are TGTGCCAGCAGTTCGTGGTCGAAAGCTTTCTTT. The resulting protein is CASSSWSKAFF.